The 9 T cell receptor beta chains listed next were all sequenced from one sample in a study of T cell responses to AZD1222 COVID-19 vaccine. The method was immunoSEQ multiplex PCR; TCRdb's version includes in-frame clones alone and lacks a portion of them. The table has 110,000 or so clones, 75% to 95% seen once. Sequenced here: peripheral blood, sampled 28 days after the second dose of the MenACWY control vaccine. The receptors originated from an adult who received the MenACWY meningococcal vaccine as a control.

The J gene is TRBJ1-3, the V gene TRBV7-3; D unclear. This CDR3 is 15 amino acids long. CDR1 is SGHTA, CDR2 FQGTGA, per germline. V was pared by 2 bases and J by 0 bases, with 8 bases between. The CDR3 region is CASSLGPLSGNTIYF. The DNA of the CDR3 is TGTGCCAGCAGCTTAGGCCCACTCTCTGGAAACACCATATATTTT.

On this clone: This same CDR3 is encoded by further DNA sequences in the sample. The chain couples TRBV27 to TRBJ2-7; TRBD2 is a possible D gene (6 bases). Trimming shortened V by 0 bases and J by 4 bases, and 7 bases separated the two germline ends. The CDR3 length is 13 residues. Germline V CDR1 and CDR2: MNHEY, SMNVEV (reference sequence). This CDR3 is CASSLSGGYEQYF. As DNA, the CDR3 is TGTGCCAGCAGTTTATCCGGGGGATACGAGCAGTACTTC.

This clone was observed a few times. This chain joins TRBV6-1 and TRBJ2-5, with D possibly being TRBD1 (6 bases). Germline CDR1 and CDR2: MNHNS and SASEGT. V was pared by 1 base and J by 5 bases, with 14 bases between. The CDR3 is made up of 15 amino acids. The CDR3 reads CASSEGRGNFETQYF. Written as DNA, the CDR3 is TGTGCCAGCAGTGAAGGCAGGGGTAACTTTGAGACCCAGTACTTC.

V and J are TRBV6-2 or TRBV6-3 and TRBJ2-3; D remains ambiguous. Germline CDR1 reads MNHEY; CDR2 reads SVGEGT. The ends were cut back, 0 bases at V and 6 bases at J, with 13 bases in the middle. The CDR3 spans 15 residues. As DNA, the CDR3 is TGTGCCAGCAGTTACTCGATCCTTTCACCGGATACGCAGTATTTT. Translation gives CASSYSILSPDTQYF.

This clone has just a few counts. The chain recombines TRBV3-1 (or the pseudogene TRBV3-2) with TRBJ2-5, with D hard to call. Trimming removed 1 base at V and 3 bases at J, with 6 bases between. The germline CDR1 and CDR2 sequences are LGHDT and YNNKEL (reference sequence). The CDR3 runs 13 residues. DNA of the CDR3: TGTGCCAGCAGCCAAGGGTGGGAAGAGACCCAGTACTTC. Its translation: CASSQGWEETQYF.

The J gene is TRBJ2-3, the V gene TRBV29-1, with 7 bases matching TRBD2. Germline CDR1 SQVTM, CDR2 ANQGSEA. The V segment lost 6 bases and the J segment 6 bases; nucleotides outside the gene matches: 9. This CDR3 region has 13 residues. In nucleotides, the CDR3 is TGCAGCGTCCCTGCGGGGGTCCTCGATACGCAGTATTTT. This translates into CSVPAGVLDTQYF.

A remark on this clone: One end of the junction varies from germline; a read error may be responsible. The CDR3 bases are TGCGCCCGCAGCCAACCCGGACTAGCGGGGGCTTCGAACACCGGGGAGCTGTTTTTT. Translated: CARSQPGLAGASNTGELFF. The chain employs TRBV4-1 and TRBJ2-2; 13 bases map to TRBD2. Germline CDR1 is MGHRA and CDR2 is YSYEKL. This CDR3 spans 19 amino acids.

This sequence joins TRBV4-1 and TRBJ1-2; 10 positions agree with TRBD1. This CDR3 comprises 16 residues. V shed 4 bases and J 4 bases; nucleotides not matched to a gene: 9. Germline loops: CDR1 MGHRA, CDR2 YSYEKL. The CDR3 loop reads CASSPTGTGDSYGYTF. DNA for the CDR3: TGCGCCAGCAGCCCTACGGGGACAGGGGATAGCTATGGCTACACCTTC.

The rearrangement links TRBV27 to TRBJ2-1, with a weak D call TRBD1 (6 bases). Trimming removed 2 bases at V and 6 bases at J, with 8 bases between. This CDR3 region has 13 residues. Germline CDR1 is MNHEY and CDR2 is SMNVEV (reference sequence). CDR3 region: CASSLVGGNEQFF. As DNA, the CDR3 is TGTGCCAGCAGTTTAGTAGGGGGCAATGAGCAGTTCTTC.